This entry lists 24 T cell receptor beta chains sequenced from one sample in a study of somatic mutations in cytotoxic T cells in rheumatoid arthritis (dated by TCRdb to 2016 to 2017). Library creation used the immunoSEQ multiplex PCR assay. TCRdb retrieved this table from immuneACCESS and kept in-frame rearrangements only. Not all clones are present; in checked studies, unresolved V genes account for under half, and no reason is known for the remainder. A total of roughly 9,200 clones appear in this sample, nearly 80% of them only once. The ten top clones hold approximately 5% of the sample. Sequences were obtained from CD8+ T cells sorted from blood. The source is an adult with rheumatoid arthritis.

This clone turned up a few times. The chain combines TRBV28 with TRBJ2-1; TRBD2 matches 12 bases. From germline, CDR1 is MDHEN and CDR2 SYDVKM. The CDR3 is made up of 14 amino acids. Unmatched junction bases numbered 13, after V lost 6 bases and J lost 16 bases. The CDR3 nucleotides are TGTGCCAGCAGCACTCGACTAGCGGGAGAGGGTATTTTCTTC. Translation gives CASSTRLAGEGIFF.

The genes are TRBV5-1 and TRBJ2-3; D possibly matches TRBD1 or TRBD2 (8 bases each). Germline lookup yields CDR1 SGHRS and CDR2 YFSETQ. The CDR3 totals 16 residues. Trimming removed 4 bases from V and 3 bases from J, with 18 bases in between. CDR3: CASSHGRDRTTDTQYF. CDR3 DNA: TGCGCCAGCAGCCACGGGAGGGACAGGACAACAGATACGCAGTATTTT.

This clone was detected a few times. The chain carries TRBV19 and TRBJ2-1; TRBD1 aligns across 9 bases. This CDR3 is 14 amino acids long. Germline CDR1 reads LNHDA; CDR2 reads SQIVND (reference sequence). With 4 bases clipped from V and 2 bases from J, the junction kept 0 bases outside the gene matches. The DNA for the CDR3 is TGTGCCAGTAGTAGGACAGGGGCCTACAATGAGCAGTTCTTC. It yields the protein CASSRTGAYNEQFF.

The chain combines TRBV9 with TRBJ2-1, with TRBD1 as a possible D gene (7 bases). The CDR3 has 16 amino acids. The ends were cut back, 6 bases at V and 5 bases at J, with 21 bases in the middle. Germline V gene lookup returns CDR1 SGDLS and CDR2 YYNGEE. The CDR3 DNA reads TGTGCCAGCATTGGAGGGGGCGACGTATTTAACAATGAGCAGTTCTTC. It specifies CASIGGGDVFNNEQFF.

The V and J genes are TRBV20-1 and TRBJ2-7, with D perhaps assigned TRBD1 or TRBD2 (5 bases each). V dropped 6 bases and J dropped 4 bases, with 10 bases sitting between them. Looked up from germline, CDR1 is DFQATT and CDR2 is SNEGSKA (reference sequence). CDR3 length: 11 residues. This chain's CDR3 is CSAARGYEQYV. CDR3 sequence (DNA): TGCAGTGCAGCGAGGGGTTACGAGCAGTACGTC.

The CDR3, as DNA: TGTGCCAGCAGGGAAGCTTACAGGGAGTATAGGGATCAGCCCCAGCATTTT. It encodes CASREAYREYRDQPQHF. The chain carries TRBV28 and TRBJ1-5; perhaps TRBD1 as D (6 bases). V was shortened by 6 bases and J by 5 bases, with 23 bases between the two germline ends. The CDR3 spans 17 residues. Germline V gives CDR1 MDHEN, CDR2 SYDVKM.

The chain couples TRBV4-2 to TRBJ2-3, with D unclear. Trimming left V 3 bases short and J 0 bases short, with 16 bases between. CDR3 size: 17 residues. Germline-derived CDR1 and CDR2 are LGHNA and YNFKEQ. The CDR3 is CASSHSPGRSSTDTQYF. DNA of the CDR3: TGTGCCAGCAGCCATTCCCCCGGAAGGAGTAGCACAGATACGCAGTATTTT.

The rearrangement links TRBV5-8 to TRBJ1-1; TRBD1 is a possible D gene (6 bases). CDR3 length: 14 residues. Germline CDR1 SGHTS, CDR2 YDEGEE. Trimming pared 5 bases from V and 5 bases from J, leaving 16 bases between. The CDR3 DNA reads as TGTGCCAGCAGTTTAAACAGGGTAATTACTGAAGCTTTCTTT. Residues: CASSLNRVITEAFF. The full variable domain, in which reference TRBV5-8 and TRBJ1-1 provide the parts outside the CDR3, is EAGVTQSPTHLIKTRGQQATLRCSPISGHTSVYWYQQALGLGLQFLLWYDEGEERNRGNFPPRFSGRQFPNYSSELNVNALELEDSALYLCASSLNRVITEAFFGQGTRLTVV.

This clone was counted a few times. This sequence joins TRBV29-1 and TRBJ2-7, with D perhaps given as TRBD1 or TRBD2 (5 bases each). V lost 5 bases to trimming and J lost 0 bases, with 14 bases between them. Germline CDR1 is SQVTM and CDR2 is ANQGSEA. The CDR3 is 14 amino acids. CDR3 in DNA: TGCAGCGTTCTCCGGGACGCCAGCTCCTACGAGCAGTACTTC. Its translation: CSVLRDASSYEQYF.

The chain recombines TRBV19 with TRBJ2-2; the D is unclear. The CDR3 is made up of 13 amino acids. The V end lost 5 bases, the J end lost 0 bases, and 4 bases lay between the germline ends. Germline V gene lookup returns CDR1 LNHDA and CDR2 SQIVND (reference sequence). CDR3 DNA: TGTGCCAGTAGTTCACCGAACACCGGGGAGCTGTTTTTT. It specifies CASSSPNTGELFF.

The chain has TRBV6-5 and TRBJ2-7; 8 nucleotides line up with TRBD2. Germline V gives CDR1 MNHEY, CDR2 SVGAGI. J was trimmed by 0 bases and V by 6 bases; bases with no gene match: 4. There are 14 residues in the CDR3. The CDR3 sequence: CASSTRGGSYEQYV. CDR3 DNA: TGTGCCAGCAGCACACGGGGGGGCTCCTACGAGCAGTACGTC.

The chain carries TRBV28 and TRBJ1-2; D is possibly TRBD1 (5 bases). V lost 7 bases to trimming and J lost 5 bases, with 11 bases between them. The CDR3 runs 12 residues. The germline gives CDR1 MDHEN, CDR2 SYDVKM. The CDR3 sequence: CASIKGDYGYTF. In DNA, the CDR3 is TGTGCCAGCATAAAAGGGGATTATGGCTACACCTTC.

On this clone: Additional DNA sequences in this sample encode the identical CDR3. The CDR3 region is CASSLTGTVGNQPQHF. CDR3 DNA: TGTGCCAGCAGTTTGACCGGGACTGTTGGCAATCAGCCCCAGCATTTT. V and J are TRBV28 and TRBJ1-5, with D perhaps TRBD1 (5 bases). Deletions cut 3 bases from V and 2 bases from J, with 14 bases between. CDR3 size: 16 residues. CDR1 is MDHEN and CDR2 is SYDVKM in the germline V gene.

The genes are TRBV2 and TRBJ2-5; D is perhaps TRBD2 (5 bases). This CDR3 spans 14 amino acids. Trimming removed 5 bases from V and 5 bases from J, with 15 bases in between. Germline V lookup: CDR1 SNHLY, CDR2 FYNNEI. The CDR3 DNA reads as TGTGCCAGCAGTTTCGGCCTAGGCGGGGAGACCCAGTACTTC. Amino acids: CASSFGLGGETQYF.

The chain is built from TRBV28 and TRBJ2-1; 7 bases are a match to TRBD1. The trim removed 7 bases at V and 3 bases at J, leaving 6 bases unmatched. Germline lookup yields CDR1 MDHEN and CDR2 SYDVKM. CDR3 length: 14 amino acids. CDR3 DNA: TGTGCCAGCATGCGTTGGGACAGCTACAATGAGCAGTTCTTC. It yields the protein CASMRWDSYNEQFF.

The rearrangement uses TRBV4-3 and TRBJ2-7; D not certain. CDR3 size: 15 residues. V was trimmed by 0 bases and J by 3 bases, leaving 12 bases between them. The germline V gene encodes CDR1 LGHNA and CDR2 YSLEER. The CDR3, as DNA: TGCGCCAGCAGCCAAGATCGGTCCTATCTCTACGAGCAGTACTTC. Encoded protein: CASSQDRSYLYEQYF.

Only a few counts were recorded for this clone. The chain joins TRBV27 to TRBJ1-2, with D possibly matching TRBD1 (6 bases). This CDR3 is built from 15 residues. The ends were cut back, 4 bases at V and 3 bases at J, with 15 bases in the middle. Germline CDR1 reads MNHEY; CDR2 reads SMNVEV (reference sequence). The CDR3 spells CASSSIGQTDYGYTF. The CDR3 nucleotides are TGTGCCAGCAGTTCCATAGGACAGACCGACTATGGCTACACCTTC.

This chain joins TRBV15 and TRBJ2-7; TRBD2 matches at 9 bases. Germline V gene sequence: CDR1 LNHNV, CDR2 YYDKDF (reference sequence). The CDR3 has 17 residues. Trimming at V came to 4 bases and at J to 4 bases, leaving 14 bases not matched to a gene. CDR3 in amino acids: CATSTTRGREGSYEQYF. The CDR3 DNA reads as TGTGCCACCAGCACCACGCGCGGGCGGGAGGGCAGTTACGAGCAGTACTTC. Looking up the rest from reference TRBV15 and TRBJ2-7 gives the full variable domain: DAMVIQNPRYQVTQFGKPVTLSCSQTLNHNVMYWYQQKSSQAPKLLFHYYDKDFNNEADTPDNFQSRRPNTSFCFLDIRSPGLGDTAMYLCATSTTRGREGSYEQYFGPGTRLTVT.

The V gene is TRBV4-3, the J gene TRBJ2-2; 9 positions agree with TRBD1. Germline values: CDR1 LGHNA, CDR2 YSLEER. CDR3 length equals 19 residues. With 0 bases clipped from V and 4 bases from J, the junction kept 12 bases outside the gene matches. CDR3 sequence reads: CASSQELGWTGESTGELFF. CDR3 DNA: TGCGCCAGCAGCCAAGAACTAGGTTGGACAGGGGAAAGCACCGGGGAGCTGTTTTTT.

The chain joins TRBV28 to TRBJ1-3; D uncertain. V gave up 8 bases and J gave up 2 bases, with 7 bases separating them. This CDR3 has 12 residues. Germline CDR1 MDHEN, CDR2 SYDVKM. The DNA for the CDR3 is TGTGCCAGCGACGGCACTGGAAACACCATATATTTT. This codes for CASDGTGNTIYF.

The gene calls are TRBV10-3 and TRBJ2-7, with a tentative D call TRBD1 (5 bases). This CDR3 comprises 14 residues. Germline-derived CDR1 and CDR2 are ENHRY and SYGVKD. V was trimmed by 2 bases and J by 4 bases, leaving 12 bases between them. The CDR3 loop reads CAISEGAVPYEQYF. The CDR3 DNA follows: TGTGCCATCAGTGAGGGGGCAGTCCCTTACGAGCAGTACTTC.

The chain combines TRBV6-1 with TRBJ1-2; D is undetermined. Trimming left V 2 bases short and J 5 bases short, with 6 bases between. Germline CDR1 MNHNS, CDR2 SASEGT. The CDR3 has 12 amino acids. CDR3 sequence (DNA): TGTGCCAGCAGTGAAATTTTGTATGGCTACACCTTC. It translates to CASSEILYGYTF.

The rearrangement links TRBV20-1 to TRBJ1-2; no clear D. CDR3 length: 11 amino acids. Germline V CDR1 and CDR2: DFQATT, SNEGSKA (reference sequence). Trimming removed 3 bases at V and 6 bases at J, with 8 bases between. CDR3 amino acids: CSARTVHGYTF. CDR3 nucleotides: TGCAGTGCTAGGACCGTACATGGCTACACCTTC.

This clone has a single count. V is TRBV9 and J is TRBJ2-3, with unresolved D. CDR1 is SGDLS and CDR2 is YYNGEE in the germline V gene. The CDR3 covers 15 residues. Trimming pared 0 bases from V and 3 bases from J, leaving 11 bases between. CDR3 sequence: CASSVGVGQTDTQYF. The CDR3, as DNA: TGTGCCAGCAGCGTAGGGGTCGGGCAAACAGATACGCAGTATTTT.